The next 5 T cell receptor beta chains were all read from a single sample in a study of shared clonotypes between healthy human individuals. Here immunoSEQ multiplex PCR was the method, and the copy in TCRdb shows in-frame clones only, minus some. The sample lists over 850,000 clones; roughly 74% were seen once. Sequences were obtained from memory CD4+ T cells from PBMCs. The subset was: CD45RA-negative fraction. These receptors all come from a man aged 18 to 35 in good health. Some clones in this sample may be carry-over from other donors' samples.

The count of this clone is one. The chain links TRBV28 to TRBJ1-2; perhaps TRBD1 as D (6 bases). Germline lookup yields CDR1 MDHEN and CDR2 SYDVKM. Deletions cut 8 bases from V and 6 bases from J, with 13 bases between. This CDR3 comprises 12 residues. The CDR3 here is CASGGSRHGYTF. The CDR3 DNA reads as TGTGCCAGCGGGGGCTCCAGGCATGGCTACACCTTC.

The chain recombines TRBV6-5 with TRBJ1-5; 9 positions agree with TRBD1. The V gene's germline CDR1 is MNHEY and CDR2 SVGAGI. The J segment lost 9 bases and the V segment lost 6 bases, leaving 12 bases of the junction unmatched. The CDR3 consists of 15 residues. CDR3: CASSPGTGTFPPQHF. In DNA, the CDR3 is TGTGCCAGCAGCCCCGGGACAGGGACGTTTCCGCCCCAGCATTTT.

Here the CDR3 DNA reads TGTGCCAGCAGTTGGGACCAGAACACCGGGGAGCTGTTTTTT. It codes for CASSWDQNTGELFF. The rearrangement links TRBV6-6 to TRBJ2-2; D is possibly TRBD1 or TRBD2 (5 bases each). The V end lost 4 bases, the J end lost 1 base, and 7 bases lay between the germline ends. The CDR3 is 14 residues long. Looked up from germline, CDR1 is MNHNY and CDR2 is SVGAGI (reference sequence).

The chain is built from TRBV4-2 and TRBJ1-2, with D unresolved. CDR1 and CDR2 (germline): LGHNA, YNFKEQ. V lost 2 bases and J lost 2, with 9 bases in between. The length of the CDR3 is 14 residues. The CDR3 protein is CASSQLTVNYGYTF. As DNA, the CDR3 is TGTGCCAGCAGCCAACTGACTGTGAACTATGGCTACACCTTC.

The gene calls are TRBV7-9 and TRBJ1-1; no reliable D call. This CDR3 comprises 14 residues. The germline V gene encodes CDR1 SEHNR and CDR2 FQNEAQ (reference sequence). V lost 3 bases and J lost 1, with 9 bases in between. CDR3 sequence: CASSFSAANTEAFF. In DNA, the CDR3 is TGTGCCAGCAGCTTTTCGGCGGCGAACACTGAAGCTTTCTTT.